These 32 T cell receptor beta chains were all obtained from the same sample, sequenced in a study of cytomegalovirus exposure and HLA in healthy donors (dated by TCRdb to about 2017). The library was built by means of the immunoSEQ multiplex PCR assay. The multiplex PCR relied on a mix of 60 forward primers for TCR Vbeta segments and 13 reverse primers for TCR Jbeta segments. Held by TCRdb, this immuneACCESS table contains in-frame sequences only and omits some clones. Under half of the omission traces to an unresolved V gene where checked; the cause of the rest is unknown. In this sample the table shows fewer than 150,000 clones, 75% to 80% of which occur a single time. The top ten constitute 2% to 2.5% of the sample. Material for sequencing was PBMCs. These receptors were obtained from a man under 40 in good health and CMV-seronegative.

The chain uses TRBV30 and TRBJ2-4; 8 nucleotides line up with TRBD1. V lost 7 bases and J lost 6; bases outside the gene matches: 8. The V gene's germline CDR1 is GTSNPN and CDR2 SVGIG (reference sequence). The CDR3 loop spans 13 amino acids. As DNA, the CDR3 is TGTGCCTTCGAAACAGGGGGTGGAAACATTCAGTACTTC. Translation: CAFETGGGNIQYF.

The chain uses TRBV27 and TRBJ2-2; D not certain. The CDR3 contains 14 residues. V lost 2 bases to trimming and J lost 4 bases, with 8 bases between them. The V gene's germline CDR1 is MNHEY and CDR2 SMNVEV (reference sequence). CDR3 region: CASSLTALTGELFF. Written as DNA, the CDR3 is TGTGCCAGCAGTTTAACAGCTCTCACCGGGGAGCTGTTTTTT.

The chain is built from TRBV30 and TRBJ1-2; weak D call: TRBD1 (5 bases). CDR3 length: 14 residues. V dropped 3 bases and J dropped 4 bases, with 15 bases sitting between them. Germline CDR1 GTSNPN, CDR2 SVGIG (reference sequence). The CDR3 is CAWSADSTFYGYTF. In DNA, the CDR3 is TGTGCCTGGAGCGCCGACAGTACGTTCTATGGCTACACCTTC.

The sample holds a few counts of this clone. CDR3: CASSIGQQNTEAFF. Written as DNA, the CDR3 is TGTGCCAGTAGTATCGGACAGCAGAACACTGAAGCTTTCTTT. This chain joins TRBV19 and TRBJ1-1; a possible D gene is TRBD1 (6 bases). The CDR3 runs 14 residues. With 3 bases removed from V and 1 base from J, the gap between germline ends came to 9 bases. Germline V lookup: CDR1 LNHDA, CDR2 SQIVND (reference sequence).

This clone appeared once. The chain's CDR3 is CASRLQETQYF. The DNA of the CDR3 is TGCGCCAGCAGGCTACAAGAGACCCAGTACTTC. The V and J genes are TRBV5-1 and TRBJ2-5; D is uncertain. Trimming pared 5 bases from V and 2 bases from J, leaving 4 bases between. CDR1 and CDR2 (germline): SGHRS, YFSETQ. The CDR3 has 11 amino acids. Drawing the rest from reference TRBV5-1 and TRBJ2-5, the complete variable domain is KAGVTQTPRYLIKTRGQQVTLSCSPISGHRSVSWYQQTPGQGLQFLFEYFSETQRNKGNFPGRFSGRQFSNSRSEMNVSTLELGDSALYLCASRLQETQYFGPGTRLLVL.

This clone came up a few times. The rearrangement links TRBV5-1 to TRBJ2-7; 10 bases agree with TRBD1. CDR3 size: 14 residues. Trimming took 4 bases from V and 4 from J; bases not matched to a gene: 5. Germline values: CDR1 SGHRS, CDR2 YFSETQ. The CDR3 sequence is CASSPWDRGYEQYF. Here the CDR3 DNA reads TGCGCCAGCAGCCCCTGGGACAGGGGATACGAGCAGTACTTC.

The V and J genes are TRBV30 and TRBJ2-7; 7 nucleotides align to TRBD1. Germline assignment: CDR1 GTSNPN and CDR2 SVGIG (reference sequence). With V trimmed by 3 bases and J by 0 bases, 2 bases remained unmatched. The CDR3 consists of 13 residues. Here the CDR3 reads CAWSRDSSYEQYF. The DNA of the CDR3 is TGTGCCTGGAGCAGGGACAGCTCCTACGAGCAGTACTTC.

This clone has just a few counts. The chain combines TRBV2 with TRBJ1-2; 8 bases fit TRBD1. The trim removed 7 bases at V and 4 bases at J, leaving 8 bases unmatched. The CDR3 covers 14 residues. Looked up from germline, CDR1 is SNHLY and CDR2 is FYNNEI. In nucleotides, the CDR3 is TGTGCCAGCATCCGGGACAGGCTTCTCTATGGCTACACCTTC. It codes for CASIRDRLLYGYTF. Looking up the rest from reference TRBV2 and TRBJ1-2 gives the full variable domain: EPEVTQTPSHQVTQMGQEVILRCVPISNHLYFYWYRQILGQKVEFLVSFYNNEISEKSEIFDDQFSVERPDGSNFTLKIRSTKLEDSAMYFCASIRDRLLYGYTFGSGTRLTVV.

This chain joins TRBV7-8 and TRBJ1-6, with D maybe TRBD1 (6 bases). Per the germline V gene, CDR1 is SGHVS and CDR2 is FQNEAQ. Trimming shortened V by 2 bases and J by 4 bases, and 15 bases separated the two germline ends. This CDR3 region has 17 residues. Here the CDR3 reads CASSLIGGRGYNSPLHF. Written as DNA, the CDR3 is TGTGCCAGCAGCTTAATCGGGGGGCGGGGGTATAATTCACCCCTCCACTTT.

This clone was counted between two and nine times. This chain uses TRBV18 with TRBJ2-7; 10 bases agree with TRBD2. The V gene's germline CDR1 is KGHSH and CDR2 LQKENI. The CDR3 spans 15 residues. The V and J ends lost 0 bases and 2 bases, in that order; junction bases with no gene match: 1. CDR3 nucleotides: TGTGCCAGCTCACCACCCGGGACTAGCGCCTACGAGCAGTACTTC. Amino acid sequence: CASSPPGTSAYEQYF.

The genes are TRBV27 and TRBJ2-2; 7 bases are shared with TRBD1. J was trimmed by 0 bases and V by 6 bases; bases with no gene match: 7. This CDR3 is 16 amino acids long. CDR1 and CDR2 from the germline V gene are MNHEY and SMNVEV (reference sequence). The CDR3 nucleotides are TGTGCCAGCAGGCCCTACAGGGGCGCGAACACCGGGGAGCTGTTTTTT. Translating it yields CASRPYRGANTGELFF.

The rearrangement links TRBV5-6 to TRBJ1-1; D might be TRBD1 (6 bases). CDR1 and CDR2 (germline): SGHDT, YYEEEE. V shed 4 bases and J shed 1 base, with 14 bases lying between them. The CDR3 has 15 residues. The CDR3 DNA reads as TGTGCCAGCAGCATCGGCTGGGGACAGAACACTGAAGCTTTCTTT. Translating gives CASSIGWGQNTEAFF.

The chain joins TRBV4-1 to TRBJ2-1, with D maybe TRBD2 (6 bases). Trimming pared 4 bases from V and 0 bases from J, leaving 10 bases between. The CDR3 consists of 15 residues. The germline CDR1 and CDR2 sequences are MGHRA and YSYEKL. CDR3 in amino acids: CASSPGLTSYNEQFF. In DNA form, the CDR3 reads TGCGCCAGCAGCCCGGGACTCACCTCCTACAATGAGCAGTTCTTC.

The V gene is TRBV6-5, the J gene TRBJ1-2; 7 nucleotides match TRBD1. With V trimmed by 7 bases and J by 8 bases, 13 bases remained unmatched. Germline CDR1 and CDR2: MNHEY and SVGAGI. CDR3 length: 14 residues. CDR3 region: CASNDHRGVGGYTF. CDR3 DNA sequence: TGTGCCAGCAACGACCACAGGGGAGTAGGGGGCTACACCTTC.

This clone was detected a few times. This CDR3 reads CTSSQSTSGRYNEQFF. In DNA, the CDR3 is TGCACCAGCAGCCAGTCCACTAGCGGGAGGTACAATGAGCAGTTCTTC. The rearrangement joins TRBV1 to TRBJ2-1; TRBD2 is the table's D call and was not checked against the DNA. TRBV1 is tagged as a pseudogene. This CDR3 has 16 amino acids.

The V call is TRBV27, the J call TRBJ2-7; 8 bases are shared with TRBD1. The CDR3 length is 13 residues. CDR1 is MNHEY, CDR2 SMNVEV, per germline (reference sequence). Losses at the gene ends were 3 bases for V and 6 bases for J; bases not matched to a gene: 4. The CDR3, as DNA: TGTGCCAGCAGTTTTATACAGGGGGGCGAGCAGTACTTC. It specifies CASSFIQGGEQYF.

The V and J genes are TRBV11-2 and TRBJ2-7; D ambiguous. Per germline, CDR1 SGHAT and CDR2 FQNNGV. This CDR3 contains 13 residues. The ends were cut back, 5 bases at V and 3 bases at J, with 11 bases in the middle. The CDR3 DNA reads TGTGCCAGCAGCGTTCGTTATCTCTACGAGCAGTACTTC. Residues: CASSVRYLYEQYF.

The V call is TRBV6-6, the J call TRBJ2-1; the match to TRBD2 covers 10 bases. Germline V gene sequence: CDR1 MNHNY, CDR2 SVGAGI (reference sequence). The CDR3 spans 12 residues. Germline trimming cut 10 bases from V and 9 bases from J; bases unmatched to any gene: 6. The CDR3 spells CATALAGAEQFF. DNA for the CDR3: TGTGCCACGGCCCTAGCGGGAGCTGAGCAGTTCTTC.

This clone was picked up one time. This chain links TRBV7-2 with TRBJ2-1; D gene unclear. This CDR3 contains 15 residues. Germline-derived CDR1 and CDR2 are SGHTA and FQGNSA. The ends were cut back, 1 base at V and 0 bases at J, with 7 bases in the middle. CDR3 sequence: CASSLVLSSYNEQFF. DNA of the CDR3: TGTGCCAGCAGCTTAGTGCTATCCTCCTACAATGAGCAGTTCTTC.

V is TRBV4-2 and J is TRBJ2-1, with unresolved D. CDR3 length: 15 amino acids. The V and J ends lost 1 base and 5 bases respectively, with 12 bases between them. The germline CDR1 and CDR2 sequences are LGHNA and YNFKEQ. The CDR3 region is CASSQAGGWNNEQFF. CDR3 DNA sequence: TGTGCCAGCAGCCAAGCTGGCGGCTGGAACAATGAGCAGTTCTTC.

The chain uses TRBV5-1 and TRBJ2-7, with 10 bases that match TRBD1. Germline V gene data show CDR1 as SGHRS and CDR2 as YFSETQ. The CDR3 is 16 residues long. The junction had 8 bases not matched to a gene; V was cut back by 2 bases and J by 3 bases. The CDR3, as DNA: TGCGCCAGCAGCTTATATGAGACAGGGGGCGGCTACGAGCAGTACTTC. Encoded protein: CASSLYETGGGYEQYF.

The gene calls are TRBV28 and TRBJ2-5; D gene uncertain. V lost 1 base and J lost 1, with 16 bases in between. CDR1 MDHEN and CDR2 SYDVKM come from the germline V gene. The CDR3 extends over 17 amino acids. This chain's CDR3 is CASSLYPLPDSQETQYF. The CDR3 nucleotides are TGTGCCAGCAGTTTATACCCCCTCCCCGACTCCCAAGAGACCCAGTACTTC. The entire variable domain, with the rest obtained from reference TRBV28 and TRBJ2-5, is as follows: DVKVTQSSRYLVKRTGEKVFLECVQDMDHENMFWYRQDPGLGLRLIYFSYDVKMKEKGDIPEGYSVSREKKERFSLILESASTNQTSMYLCASSLYPLPDSQETQYFGPGTRLLVL.

This chain's CDR3 is CASSTRGLAVAYNEQFF. CDR3 bases: TGTGCCAGTAGCACCCGGGGCCTAGCGGTAGCCTACAATGAGCAGTTCTTC. This rearrangement joins TRBV19 to TRBJ2-1, with 7 bases matching TRBD2. V lost 6 bases and J lost 2; bases outside the gene matches: 13. Germline V gene lookup returns CDR1 LNHDA and CDR2 SQIVND (reference sequence). CDR3 length: 17 residues.

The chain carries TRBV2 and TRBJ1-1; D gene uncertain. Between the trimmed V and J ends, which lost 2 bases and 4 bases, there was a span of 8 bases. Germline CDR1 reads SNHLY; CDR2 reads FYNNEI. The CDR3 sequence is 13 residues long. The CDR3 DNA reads TGTGCCAGCAGTGAACTCTTATCCACTGAAGCTTTCTTT. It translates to CASSELLSTEAFF.

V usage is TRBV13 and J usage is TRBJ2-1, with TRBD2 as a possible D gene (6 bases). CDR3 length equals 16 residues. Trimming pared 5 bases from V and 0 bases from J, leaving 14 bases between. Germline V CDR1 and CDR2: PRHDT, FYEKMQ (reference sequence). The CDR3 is CASSTTRGSSYNEQFF. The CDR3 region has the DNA TGTGCCAGCAGCACCACTCGGGGGAGCTCCTACAATGAGCAGTTCTTC.

The CDR3 protein is CASSPTGLSYEQYF. CDR3 DNA sequence: TGTGCCAGTAGCCCGACAGGGCTATCCTACGAGCAGTACTTC. The V call is TRBV19, the J call TRBJ2-7; 7 bases line up with TRBD1. The junction had 6 bases not matched to a gene; V was cut back by 6 bases and J by 1 base. The CDR3 extends over 14 amino acids. The germline gives CDR1 LNHDA, CDR2 SQIVND (reference sequence).

Here the CDR3 DNA reads TGTGCCAGCAGCGAGGGGTTCCTTACAGATACGCAGTATTTT. Translating gives CASSEGFLTDTQYF. The chain links TRBV9 to TRBJ2-3, with TRBD1 as a possible D gene (5 bases). Between the trimmed V and J ends, which lost 3 bases and 3 bases, there was a span of 11 bases. Germline loops: CDR1 SGDLS, CDR2 YYNGEE. This CDR3 has 14 amino acids.

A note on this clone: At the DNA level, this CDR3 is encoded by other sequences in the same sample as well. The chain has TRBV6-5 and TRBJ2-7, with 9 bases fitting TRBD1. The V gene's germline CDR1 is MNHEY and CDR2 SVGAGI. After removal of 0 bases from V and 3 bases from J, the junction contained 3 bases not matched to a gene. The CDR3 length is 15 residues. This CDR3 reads CASSYSPGQGYEQYF. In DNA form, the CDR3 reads TGTGCCAGCAGTTACTCTCCGGGACAGGGCTACGAGCAGTACTTC.

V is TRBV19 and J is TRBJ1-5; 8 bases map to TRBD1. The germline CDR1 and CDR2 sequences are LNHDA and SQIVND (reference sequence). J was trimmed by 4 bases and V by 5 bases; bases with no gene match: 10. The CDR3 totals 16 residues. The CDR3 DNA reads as TGTGCCAGTAGTGCAGGGGGCACGGTGTGGAATCAGCCCCAGCATTTT. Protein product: CASSAGGTVWNQPQHF.

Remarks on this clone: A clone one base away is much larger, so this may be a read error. The CDR3 DNA sequence: TGTGCCAGCAGTCGGACAGGGTCCTCTGGAAACACCATATATTTT. Protein sequence: CASSRTGSSGNTIYF. The rearrangement links TRBV5-5 to TRBJ1-3, with TRBD1 identical over 8 bases. The CDR3 loop spans 15 amino acids. V gave up 5 bases and J gave up 0 bases; unmatched junction bases: 4. Germline loops: CDR1 SGHKS, CDR2 YYEKEE (reference sequence). Based on the CDR3 plus reference TRBV5-5 and TRBJ1-3, the full variable domain is DAGVTQSPTHLIKTRGQQVTLRCSPISGHKSVSWYQQVLGQGPQFIFQYYEKEERGRGNFPDRFSARQFPNYSSELNVNALLLGDSALYLCASSRTGSSGNTIYFGEGSWLTVV.

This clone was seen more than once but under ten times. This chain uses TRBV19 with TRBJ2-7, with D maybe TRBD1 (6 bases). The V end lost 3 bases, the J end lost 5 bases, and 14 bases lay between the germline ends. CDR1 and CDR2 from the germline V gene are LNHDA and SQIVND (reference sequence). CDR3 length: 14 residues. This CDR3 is CASSIQGIVNEQYF. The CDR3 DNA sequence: TGTGCCAGTAGTATTCAGGGGATTGTGAACGAGCAGTACTTC.

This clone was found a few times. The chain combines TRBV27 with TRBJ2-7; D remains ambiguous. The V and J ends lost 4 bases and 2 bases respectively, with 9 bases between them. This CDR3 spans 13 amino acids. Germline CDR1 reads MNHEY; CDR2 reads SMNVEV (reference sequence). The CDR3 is CASSSVSPYEQYF. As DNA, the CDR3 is TGTGCCAGCAGTTCGGTATCCCCCTACGAGCAGTACTTC.